What follows are 18 T cell receptor beta chains derived from one specimen sequenced in a study of blood T cell repertoires in COVID-19. Profiling relied on immunoSEQ multiplex PCR, and the TCRdb table lists in-frame clones only, not all of them. The data show around 180,000 clones, around four fifths seen once. Sequencing was carried out using peripheral blood. The receptors originated from a man between 65 and 79 years old with active or convalescent COVID-19.

The J gene is TRBJ2-1, the V gene TRBV11-2; D possibly corresponds to TRBD2 (5 bases). Germline lookup yields CDR1 SGHAT and CDR2 FQNNGV. The V and J ends lost 2 bases and 6 bases respectively, with 8 bases between them. CDR3 size: 13 residues. The CDR3 region is CASSLSSANEQFF. DNA for the CDR3: TGTGCCAGCAGCTTAAGTAGCGCCAATGAGCAGTTCTTC. Drawing the rest from reference TRBV11-2 and TRBJ2-1, the complete variable domain is EAGVAQSPRYKIIEKRQSVAFWCNPISGHATLYWYQQILGQGPKLLIQFQNNGVVDDSQLPKDRFSAERLKGVDSTLKIQPAKLEDSAVYLCASSLSSANEQFFGPGTRLTVL.

This rearrangement joins TRBV11-2 to TRBJ1-3; D is undetermined. The CDR3 spans 14 residues. V was pared by 6 bases and J by 4 bases, with 13 bases between. Germline V gene lookup returns CDR1 SGHAT and CDR2 FQNNGV. CDR3 bases: TGTGCCAGCAGTTTCGGGGTACTCGGAAACACCATATATTTT. Protein product: CASSFGVLGNTIYF.

The V gene is TRBV9, the J gene TRBJ2-7; 8 bases line up with TRBD2. Germline V gene lookup returns CDR1 SGDLS and CDR2 YYNGEE. The CDR3 loop spans 14 amino acids. Trimming at V came to 0 bases and at J to 5 bases, leaving 4 bases not matched to a gene. DNA of the CDR3: TGTGCCAGCAGCGTAGACGGGAGGGCCAACGAGCAGTACTTC. This gives the protein CASSVDGRANEQYF.

The chain recombines TRBV11-2 with TRBJ2-7, with D perhaps matching TRBD1 (6 bases). Germline V gene sequence: CDR1 SGHAT, CDR2 FQNNGV. The CDR3 has 15 residues. Trimming took 1 base from V and 1 from J, leaving 11 bases between them. The CDR3 DNA sequence: TGTGCCAGCAGCTTAGGCTCCGGACAGTCCTACGAGCAGTACTTC. Translation: CASSLGSGQSYEQYF. Looking up the rest from reference TRBV11-2 and TRBJ2-7 gives the full variable domain: EAGVAQSPRYKIIEKRQSVAFWCNPISGHATLYWYQQILGQGPKLLIQFQNNGVVDDSQLPKDRFSAERLKGVDSTLKIQPAKLEDSAVYLCASSLGSGQSYEQYFGPGTRLTVT.

This chain uses TRBV9 with TRBJ2-5, with 9 bases lining up with TRBD2. Germline V gene sequence: CDR1 SGDLS, CDR2 YYNGEE. J lost 4 bases, V lost 6 bases, and 7 bases had no gene match. The CDR3 runs to 14 residues. This CDR3 reads CASTPTSGPETQYF. For the CDR3, the DNA is TGTGCCAGCACCCCAACTAGCGGGCCAGAGACCCAGTACTTC.

This sequence joins TRBV10-3 and TRBJ2-3; 8 bases are shared with TRBD2. CDR1 is ENHRY and CDR2 is SYGVKD in the germline V gene. With 3 bases clipped from V and 4 bases from J, the junction kept 3 bases outside the gene matches. The CDR3 spans 14 residues. The CDR3: CAISDLAGSDTQYF. The CDR3 coding sequence is TGTGCCATCAGTGATCTAGCGGGCTCAGATACGCAGTATTTT.

This clone was detected a few times. This chain joins TRBV5-1 and TRBJ2-1; 9 bases match TRBD2. The CDR3 is 17 amino acids. The V segment lost 2 bases and the J segment 4 bases; nucleotides outside the gene matches: 10. CDR1 and CDR2 from the germline V gene are SGHRS and YFSETQ. The CDR3 loop reads CASSLGSSGELYNEQFF. The CDR3 bases are TGCGCCAGCAGCTTAGGGTCTAGCGGGGAACTGTACAATGAGCAGTTCTTC.

The chain has TRBV7-8 and TRBJ1-5; D call uncertain. V was pared by 5 bases and J by 6 bases, with 11 bases between. The CDR3 runs to 13 residues. Germline loops: CDR1 SGHVS, CDR2 FQNEAQ. The CDR3 sequence is CASSGGYGQPQHF. CDR3 DNA sequence: TGTGCCAGCAGCGGAGGGTACGGTCAGCCCCAGCATTTT. The full variable domain, rest sourced from reference TRBV7-8 and TRBJ1-5, is GAGVSQSPRYKVAKRGQDVALRCDPISGHVSLFWYQQALGQGPEFLTYFQNEAQLDKSGLPSDRFFAERPEGSVSTLKIQRTQQEDSAVYLCASSGGYGQPQHFGDGTRLSIL.

V gene TRBV27 combines with J gene TRBJ2-5; 12 bases are a match to TRBD2. The CDR3 contains 16 residues. J was trimmed by 0 bases and V by 4 bases; bases with no gene match: 3. Germline-derived CDR1 and CDR2 are MNHEY and SMNVEV (reference sequence). In DNA, the CDR3 is TGTGCCAGCAGTTCATGGACTAGCGGGGACCAAGAGACCCAGTACTTC. Protein: CASSSWTSGDQETQYF.

The chain joins TRBV12-3 or TRBV12-4 to TRBJ1-2, with a possible D match to TRBD1 (5 bases). The length of the CDR3 is 12 residues. Between the trimmed V and J ends, which lost 8 bases and 5 bases, there was a span of 12 bases. CDR3 sequence (DNA): TGTGCCAGCGCGAAGGGGAAGTATGGCTACACCTTC. The encoded protein is CASAKGKYGYTF.

The gene calls are TRBV18 and TRBJ2-3; 12 positions match TRBD2. Germline V CDR1 and CDR2: KGHSH, LQKENI. Trimming at V came to 10 bases and at J to 0 bases, leaving 2 bases not matched to a gene. CDR3 length: 14 amino acids. Here the CDR3 DNA reads TGTGCCACCGGGACTAGCGGGAGCACAGATACGCAGTATTTT. It is translated as CATGTSGSTDTQYF.

The chain couples TRBV19 to TRBJ1-5; 8 positions match TRBD1. The length of the CDR3 is 16 residues. Germline V lookup: CDR1 LNHDA, CDR2 SQIVND (reference sequence). Trimming at V came to 5 bases and at J to 2 bases, leaving 8 bases not matched to a gene. The chain's CDR3 is CASSPRQGAGNQPQHF. CDR3 sequence (DNA): TGTGCCAGTAGTCCCCGGCAGGGGGCTGGCAATCAGCCCCAGCATTTT.

This sequence joins TRBV12-3 or TRBV12-4 and TRBJ1-1; D ambiguous. The germline V and J ends were trimmed by 2 bases and 1 base, with 5 bases remaining between them. The CDR3 length is 13 residues. CDR3: CASSLMANTEAFF. In nucleotides, the CDR3 is TGTGCCAGCAGTTTAATGGCGAACACTGAAGCTTTCTTT.

The sample holds many counts of this clone. CDR3 amino acids: CASSRWDRGGTEAFF. The CDR3 DNA sequence: TGTGCCAGCAGCCGTTGGGACAGGGGAGGCACTGAAGCTTTCTTT. The chain couples TRBV6-5 to TRBJ1-1, with TRBD1 matching over 10 bases. V was pared by 6 bases and J by 4 bases, with 8 bases of the junction left unmatched. The length of the CDR3 is 15 residues. Germline-derived CDR1 and CDR2 are MNHEY and SVGAGI.

The V call is TRBV11-2, the J call TRBJ2-7; 8 bases line up with TRBD2. Trimming removed 6 bases from V and 6 bases from J; junction bases left unmatched: 13. Per the germline V gene, CDR1 is SGHAT and CDR2 is FQNNGV. The CDR3 has 15 amino acids. Here the CDR3 DNA reads TGTGCCAGCAGTTTTACGGGGGGGGAAGTCCTCGAGCAGTACTTC. Its protein product is CASSFTGGEVLEQYF.

The chain has TRBV5-1 and TRBJ1-1, with 8 bases aligning to TRBD1. The CDR3 contains 16 residues. The junction had 7 bases not matched to a gene; V was cut back by 1 base and J by 2 bases. Germline V gives CDR1 SGHRS, CDR2 YFSETQ. DNA for the CDR3: TGCGCCAGCAGCTTGACTACAGGGGGAAGCAACACTGAAGCTTTCTTT. Encoded protein: CASSLTTGGSNTEAFF.

J is TRBJ1-5 and V is TRBV5-1; 7 bases align to TRBD1. The CDR3 covers 16 residues. V dropped 3 bases and J dropped 7; count of bases not matched to a gene: 13. The germline V gene has CDR1 SGHRS and CDR2 YFSETQ. CDR3 in amino acids: CASSSTPQGSGQPQHF. Here the CDR3 DNA reads TGCGCCAGCAGCTCCACCCCACAGGGGAGCGGACAGCCCCAGCATTTT.

In its sample, this clone was seen a few times. The rearrangement uses TRBV5-4 and TRBJ2-5; 7 bases align to TRBD1. The CDR3 length is 15 residues. CDR1 and CDR2 (germline): SGHNT, YYREEE (reference sequence). Unmatched junction bases numbered 8, after V lost 6 bases and J lost 0 bases. The CDR3, as DNA: TGTGCCAGCAACAGTTGGACAGGAAACCAAGAGACCCAGTACTTC. Encoded protein: CASNSWTGNQETQYF.